This T cell receptor beta chain was found in a study of breast tumors, draining lymph nodes, adjacent tissues. A remark on this clonotype: Its target is unknown.

TCRdb processed the multiplex PCR reads anew with MiXCR; each CDR3 protein has one entry. The sample holds some 150,000 distinct CDR3 sequences, about a fifth seen once. After removal of 0 bases from V and 4 bases from J, the junction contained 12 bases not matched to a gene. The CDR3 spans 17 residues. Germline assignment: CDR1 DFQATT and CDR2 SNEGSKA (reference sequence). Axillary draining lymph nodes of breast cancer patients supplied the node samples. Study conclusions and caveats: Tumor T cell lymph node origin was a supported hypothesis, not proven. Luminal-like breast cancer showed significantly greater tumor-nontumor repertoire similarity than basal-like breast cancer did. Tumor TCR diversity was below lymph nodes but above nontumor tissue.

The source of this sequence is a female donor with breast cancer. Some clones in this sample may be carry-over from other donors' samples. The chain uses TRBV20-1 and TRBJ2-7; TRBD2 agrees at 10 bases. The source material was axillary lymph node tissue. CDR3 sequence reads: CSAREGTAPSGSYEQYF. The CDR3 nucleotides are TGCAGTGCTAGAGAGGGGACGGCGCCTAGCGGGAGTTACGAGCAGTACTTC.